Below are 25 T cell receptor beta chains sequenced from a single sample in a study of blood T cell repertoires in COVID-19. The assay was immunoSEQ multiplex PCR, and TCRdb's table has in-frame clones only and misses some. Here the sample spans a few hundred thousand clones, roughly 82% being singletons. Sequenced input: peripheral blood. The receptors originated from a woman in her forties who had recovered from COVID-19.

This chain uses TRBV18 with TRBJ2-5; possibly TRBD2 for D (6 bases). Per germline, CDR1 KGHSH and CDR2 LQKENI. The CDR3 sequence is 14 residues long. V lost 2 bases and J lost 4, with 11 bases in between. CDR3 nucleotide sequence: TGTGCCAGCTCACCAGGTTTCGGGGGAGAGACCCAGTACTTC. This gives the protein CASSPGFGGETQYF.

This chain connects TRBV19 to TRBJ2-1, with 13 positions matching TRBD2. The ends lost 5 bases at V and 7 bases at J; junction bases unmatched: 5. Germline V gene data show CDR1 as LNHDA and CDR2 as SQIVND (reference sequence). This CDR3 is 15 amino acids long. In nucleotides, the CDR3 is TGTGCCAGTAGTCCACTAGCGGGGGGGTATAATGAGCAGTTCTTC. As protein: CASSPLAGGYNEQFF.

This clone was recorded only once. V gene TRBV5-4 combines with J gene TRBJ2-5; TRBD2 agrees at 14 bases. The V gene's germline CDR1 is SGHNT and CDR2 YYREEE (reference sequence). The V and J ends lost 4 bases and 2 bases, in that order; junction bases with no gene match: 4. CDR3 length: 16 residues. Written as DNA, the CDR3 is TGTGCCAGCAGCGCGGGACTAGCGGGGGTTCAAGAGACCCAGTACTTC. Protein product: CASSAGLAGVQETQYF.

CDR3 DNA: TGCGCCAGCAGCTTGGAAGGGGAACAGCCCCAGCATTTT. Its translation is CASSLEGEQPQHF. This chain uses TRBV5-1 with TRBJ1-5, with a weak D call TRBD1 (5 bases). The CDR3 runs to 13 residues. Germline V gene lookup returns CDR1 SGHRS and CDR2 YFSETQ. Between the trimmed V and J ends, which lost 0 bases and 7 bases, there was a span of 8 bases.

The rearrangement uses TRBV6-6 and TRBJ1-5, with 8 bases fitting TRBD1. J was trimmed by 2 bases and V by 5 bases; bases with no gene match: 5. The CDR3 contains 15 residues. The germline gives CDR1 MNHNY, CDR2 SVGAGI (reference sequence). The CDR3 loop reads CASSPGQGGNQPQHF. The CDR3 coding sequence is TGTGCCAGCAGTCCCGGACAGGGTGGCAATCAGCCCCAGCATTTT.

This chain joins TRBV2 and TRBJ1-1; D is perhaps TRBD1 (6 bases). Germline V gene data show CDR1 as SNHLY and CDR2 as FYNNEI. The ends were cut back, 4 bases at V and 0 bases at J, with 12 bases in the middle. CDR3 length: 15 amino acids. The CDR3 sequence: CASSGQGSMNTEAFF. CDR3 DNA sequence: TGTGCCAGCAGTGGGCAGGGGTCTATGAACACTGAAGCTTTCTTT.

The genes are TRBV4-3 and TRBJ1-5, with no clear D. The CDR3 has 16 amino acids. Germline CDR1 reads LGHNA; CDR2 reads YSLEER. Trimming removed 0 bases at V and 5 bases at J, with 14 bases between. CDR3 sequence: CASSQDSRGNYQPQHF. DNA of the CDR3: TGCGCCAGCAGCCAAGATAGCCGGGGAAACTATCAGCCCCAGCATTTT.

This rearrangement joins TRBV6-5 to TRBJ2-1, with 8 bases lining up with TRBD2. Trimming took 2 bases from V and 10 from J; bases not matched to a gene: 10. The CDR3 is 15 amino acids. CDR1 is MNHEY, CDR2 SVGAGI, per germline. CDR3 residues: CASSYGAGAPGEQFF. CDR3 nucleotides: TGTGCCAGCAGTTACGGAGCGGGGGCCCCAGGAGAGCAGTTCTTC.

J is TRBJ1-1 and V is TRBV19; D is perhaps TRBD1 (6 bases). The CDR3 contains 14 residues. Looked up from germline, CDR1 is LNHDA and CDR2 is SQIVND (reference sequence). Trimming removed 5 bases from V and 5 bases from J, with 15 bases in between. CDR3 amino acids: CASSVQGWGTEAFF. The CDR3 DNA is TGTGCCAGTAGTGTACAGGGTTGGGGGACTGAAGCTTTCTTT. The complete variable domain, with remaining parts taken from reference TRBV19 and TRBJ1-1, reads DGGITQSPKYLFRKEGQNVTLSCEQNLNHDAMYWYRQDPGQGLRLIYYSQIVNDFQKGDIAEGYSVSREKKESFPLTVTSAQKNPTAFYLCASSVQGWGTEAFFGQGTRLTVV.

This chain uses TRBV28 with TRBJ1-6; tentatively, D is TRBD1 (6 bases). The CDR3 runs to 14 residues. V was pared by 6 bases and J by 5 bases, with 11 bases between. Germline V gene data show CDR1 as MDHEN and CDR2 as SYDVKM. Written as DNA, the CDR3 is TGTGCCAGCAGCCTGACAGGAGATAATTCACCCCTCCACTTT. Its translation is CASSLTGDNSPLHF.

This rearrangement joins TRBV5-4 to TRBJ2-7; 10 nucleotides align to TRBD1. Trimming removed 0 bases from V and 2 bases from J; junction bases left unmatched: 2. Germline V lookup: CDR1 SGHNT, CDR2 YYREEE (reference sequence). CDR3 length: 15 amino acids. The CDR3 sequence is CASSLEGQGPYEQYF. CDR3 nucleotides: TGTGCCAGCAGCTTGGAGGGACAGGGGCCCTACGAGCAGTACTTC. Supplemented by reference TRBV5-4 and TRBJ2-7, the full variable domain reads ETGVTQSPTHLIKTRGQQVTLRCSSQSGHNTVSWYQQALGQGPQFIFQYYREEENGRGNFPPRFSGLQFPNYSSELNVNALELDDSALYLCASSLEGQGPYEQYFGPGTRLTVT.

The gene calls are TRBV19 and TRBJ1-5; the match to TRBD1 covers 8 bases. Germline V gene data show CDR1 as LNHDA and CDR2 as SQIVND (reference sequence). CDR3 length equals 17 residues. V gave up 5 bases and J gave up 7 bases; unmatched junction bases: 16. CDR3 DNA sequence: TGTGCCAGTAGTTACCCTAAGACAGGGGTGGGGCCCCAGCCCCAGCATTTT. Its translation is CASSYPKTGVGPQPQHF.

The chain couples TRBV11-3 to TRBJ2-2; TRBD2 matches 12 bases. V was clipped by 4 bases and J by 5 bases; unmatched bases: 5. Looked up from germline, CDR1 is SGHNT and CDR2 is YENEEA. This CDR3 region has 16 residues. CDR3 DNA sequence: TGTGCCAGCAGCTCTATGACTAGCGGGGGAACCGGGGAGCTGTTTTTT. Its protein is CASSSMTSGGTGELFF.

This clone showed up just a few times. CDR3 DNA: TGTGCCAGCAGTTTTAACCCCCGCGGGGGCTCCTACAATGAGCAGTTCTTC. Amino acids: CASSFNPRGGSYNEQFF. The V call is TRBV27, the J call TRBJ2-1, with 7 positions matching TRBD2. The CDR3 consists of 17 residues. V was pared by 3 bases and J by 0 bases, with 8 bases of the junction left unmatched. Germline V CDR1 and CDR2: MNHEY, SMNVEV (reference sequence).

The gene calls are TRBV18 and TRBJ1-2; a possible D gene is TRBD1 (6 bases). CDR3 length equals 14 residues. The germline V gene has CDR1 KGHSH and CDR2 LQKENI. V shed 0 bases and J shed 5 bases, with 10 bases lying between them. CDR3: CASSPPGQLYGYTF. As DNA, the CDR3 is TGTGCCAGCTCACCACCCGGACAGCTGTATGGCTACACCTTC.

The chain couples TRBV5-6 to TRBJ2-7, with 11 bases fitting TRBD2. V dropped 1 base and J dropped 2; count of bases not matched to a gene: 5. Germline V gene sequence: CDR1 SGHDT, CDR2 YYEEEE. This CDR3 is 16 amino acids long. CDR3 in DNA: TGTGCCAGCAGCTTGCTTAGCGGGGGGGCGGCCTACGAGCAGTACTTC. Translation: CASSLLSGGAAYEQYF.

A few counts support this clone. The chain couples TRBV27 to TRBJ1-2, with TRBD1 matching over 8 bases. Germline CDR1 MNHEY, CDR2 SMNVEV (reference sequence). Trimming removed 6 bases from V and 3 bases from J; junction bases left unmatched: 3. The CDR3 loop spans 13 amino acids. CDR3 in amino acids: CASSEGQDYGYTF. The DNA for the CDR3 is TGTGCCAGCAGCGAGGGACAGGACTATGGCTACACCTTC.

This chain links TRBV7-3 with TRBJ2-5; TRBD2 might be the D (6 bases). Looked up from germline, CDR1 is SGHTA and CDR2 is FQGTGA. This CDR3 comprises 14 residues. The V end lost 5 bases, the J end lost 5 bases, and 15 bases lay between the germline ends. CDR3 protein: CASSQTSRSETQYF. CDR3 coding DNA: TGTGCCAGCAGCCAGACTAGTCGATCGGAGACCCAGTACTTC. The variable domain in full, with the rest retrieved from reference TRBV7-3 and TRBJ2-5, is GAGVSQTPSNKVTEKGKYVELRCDPISGHTALYWYRQSLGQGPEFLIYFQGTGAADDSGLPNDRFFAVRPEGSVSTLKIQRTERGDSAVYLCASSQTSRSETQYFGPGTRLLVL.

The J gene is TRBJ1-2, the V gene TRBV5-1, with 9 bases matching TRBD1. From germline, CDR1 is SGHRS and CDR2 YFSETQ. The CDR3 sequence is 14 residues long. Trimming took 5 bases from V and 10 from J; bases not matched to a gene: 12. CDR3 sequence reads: CASRTTGQGNVYTF. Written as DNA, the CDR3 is TGCGCCAGCAGGACTACGGGACAGGGTAATGTCTACACCTTC.

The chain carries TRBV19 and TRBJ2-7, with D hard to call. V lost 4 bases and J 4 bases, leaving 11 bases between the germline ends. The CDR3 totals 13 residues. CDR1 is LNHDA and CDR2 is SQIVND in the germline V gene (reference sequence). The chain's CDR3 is CASSTTQRYEQYF. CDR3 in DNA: TGTGCCAGTAGTACGACACAAAGATACGAGCAGTACTTC.

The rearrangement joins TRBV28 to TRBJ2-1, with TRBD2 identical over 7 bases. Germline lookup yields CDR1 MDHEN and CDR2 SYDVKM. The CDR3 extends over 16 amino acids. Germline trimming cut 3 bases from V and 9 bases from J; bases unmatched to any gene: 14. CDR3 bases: TGTGCCAGCAGTTTCCTGAGCGGGAACCATCATGGTGAGCAGTTCTTC. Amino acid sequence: CASSFLSGNHHGEQFF.

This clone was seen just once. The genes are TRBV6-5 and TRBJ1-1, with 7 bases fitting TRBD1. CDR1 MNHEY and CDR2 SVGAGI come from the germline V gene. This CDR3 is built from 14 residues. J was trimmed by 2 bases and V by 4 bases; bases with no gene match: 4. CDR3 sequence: CASSSRTGNTEAFF. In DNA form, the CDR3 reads TGTGCCAGCAGTTCGCGGACAGGAAACACTGAAGCTTTCTTT.

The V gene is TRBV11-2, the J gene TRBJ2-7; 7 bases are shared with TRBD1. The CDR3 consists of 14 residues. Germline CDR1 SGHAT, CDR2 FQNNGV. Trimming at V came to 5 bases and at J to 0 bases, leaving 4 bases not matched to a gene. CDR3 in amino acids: CASSDGTVSYEQYF. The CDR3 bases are TGTGCCAGCAGCGATGGGACAGTCTCCTACGAGCAGTACTTC.

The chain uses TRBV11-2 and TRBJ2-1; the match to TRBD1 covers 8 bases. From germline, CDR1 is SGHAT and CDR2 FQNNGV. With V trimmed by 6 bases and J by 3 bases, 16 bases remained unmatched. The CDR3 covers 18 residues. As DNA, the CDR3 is TGTGCCAGCAGTATAGTTGCCAGGGGGCCAGAAATCTACAATGAGCAGTTCTTC. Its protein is CASSIVARGPEIYNEQFF.

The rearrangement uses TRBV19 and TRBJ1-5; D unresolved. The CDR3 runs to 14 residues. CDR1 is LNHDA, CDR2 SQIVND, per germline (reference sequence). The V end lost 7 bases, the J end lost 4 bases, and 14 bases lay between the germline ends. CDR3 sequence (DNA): TGTGCCAGTATGTCGAGGCAGATAAATCAGCCCCAGCATTTT. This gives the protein CASMSRQINQPQHF.